This T cell receptor beta chain was sequenced during a study of blood T cell repertoires in COVID-19. Study background: Nucleic acid was either cDNA or gDNA, and it came from T cells, B-cell-depleted T cells, or PBMCs.

Authors' analysis steps: Researchers report that nucleated cell counts were estimated from reference gene primer amplification. Produced via immunoSEQ multiplex PCR; TCRdb's table is partial and in-frame only. That table gives V, J and clone size, and the DNA gave D and trimming. This table has some 120,000 clones, about 85% appearing once. The table lists this clone with a few counts. The CDR3 is 12 amino acids. V lost 5 bases to trimming and J lost 8 bases, with 12 bases between them. Germline V CDR1 and CDR2: MDHEN, SYDVKM. The specimen sequenced was peripheral blood. The sequence derives from a woman of 80 years or more with acute or convalescent COVID-19. The genes are TRBV28 and TRBJ1-2; D is uncertain. The CDR3 is CASSPSRLGYTF. DNA of the CDR3: TGTGCCAGCAGTCCGTCCCGTCTCGGCTACACCTTC.